A single sample gave rise to the 21 T cell receptor beta chains below, sequenced in a study of lymphopenia after photon versus proton radiotherapy. Sequencing used immunoSEQ multiplex PCR; TCRdb keeps in-frame clones, though not all of them. The profile shows 40,000 or so clones, roughly 90% of them singletons. Sequences were derived from peripheral blood, sampled from a patient treated with photon-based radiotherapy. These receptors all come from a man aged 55 to 69 with cholangiocarcinoma.

The chain joins TRBV29-1 to TRBJ2-6, with unresolved D. Between the trimmed V and J ends, which lost 5 bases and 0 bases, there was a span of 14 bases. Germline-derived CDR1 and CDR2 are SQVTM and ANQGSEA. The CDR3 has 16 residues. As DNA, the CDR3 is TGCAGCGTTCGCGATCTGGGTTTCTCTGGGGCCAACGTCCTGACTTTC. Translation: CSVRDLGFSGANVLTF.

V and J are TRBV18 and TRBJ2-7, with D tentatively TRBD1 (5 bases). CDR1 KGHSH and CDR2 LQKENI come from the germline V gene. V lost 3 bases to trimming and J lost 5 bases, with 8 bases between them. There are 12 residues in the CDR3. This CDR3 reads CASSPDRDEQYF. CDR3 DNA: TGTGCCAGCTCACCCGACAGAGACGAGCAGTACTTC.

The genes are TRBV15 and TRBJ1-3; the D is unclear. Germline V gives CDR1 LNHNV, CDR2 YYDKDF (reference sequence). Trimming pared 0 bases from V and 0 bases from J, leaving 6 bases between. CDR3 length equals 15 residues. The CDR3 nucleotides read TGTGCCACCAGCAGAGATCACCCCTCTGGAAACACCATATATTTT. It yields the protein CATSRDHPSGNTIYF.

The rearrangement joins TRBV18 to TRBJ1-6; D remains ambiguous. This CDR3 spans 14 amino acids. The V gene lost 3 bases and the J gene lost 7 bases, with 10 bases spanning the gap. The V gene's germline CDR1 is KGHSH and CDR2 LQKENI. The CDR3 nucleotides read TGTGCCAGCTCACCTGGCAGGCCCAATTCACCCCTCCACTTT. As protein: CASSPGRPNSPLHF.

The V and J genes are TRBV29-1 and TRBJ1-1; possibly TRBD1 for D (5 bases). The V gene's germline CDR1 is SQVTM and CDR2 ANQGSEA. V lost 5 bases, J lost 0 bases, and 19 bases lay in between. The CDR3 contains 16 residues. The chain's CDR3 is CSVTYPRQTMNTEAFF. DNA of the CDR3: TGCAGCGTTACATACCCCAGACAGACAATGAACACTGAAGCTTTCTTT.

The V call is TRBV19, the J call TRBJ1-1, with D hard to call. V shed 1 base and J shed 0 bases, with 18 bases lying between them. CDR1 is LNHDA, CDR2 SQIVND, per germline (reference sequence). The CDR3 spans 18 residues. The CDR3 here is CASSIVTRGQVLNTEAFF. DNA for the CDR3: TGTGCCAGTAGTATAGTAACCCGGGGTCAAGTCCTGAACACTGAAGCTTTCTTT.

On this clone: A much larger clone sits a single nucleotide away, making a read error possible. The CDR3 sequence: CASSPDRDQPQHF. Written as DNA, the CDR3 is TGTGCCAGCAGCCCCGACAGGGATCAGCCCCAGCATTTT. The rearrangement uses TRBV27 and TRBJ1-5; 7 nucleotides line up with TRBD1. Germline V gene data show CDR1 as MNHEY and CDR2 as SMNVEV (reference sequence). This CDR3 is 13 amino acids long. V was pared by 6 bases and J by 5 bases, with 4 bases of the junction left unmatched.

This rearrangement joins TRBV27 to TRBJ2-7; the D gene could be TRBD1 or TRBD2 (5 bases each). Germline values: CDR1 MNHEY, CDR2 SMNVEV (reference sequence). The CDR3 has 13 amino acids. Trimming pared 4 bases from V and 1 base from J, leaving 8 bases between. CDR3 bases: TGTGCCAGCAGTTGGGACCGATCCTACGAGCAGTACTTC. The encoded protein is CASSWDRSYEQYF.

The gene calls are TRBV7-2 and TRBJ1-4, with D hard to call. The length of the CDR3 is 15 residues. Deletions cut 0 bases from V and 12 bases from J, with 17 bases between. Germline assignment: CDR1 SGHTA and CDR2 FQGNSA. This chain's CDR3 is CASSLARSPSGELFF. The CDR3 bases are TGTGCCAGCAGCTTAGCGCGGAGCCCCAGTGGAGAACTGTTTTTT.

The chain has TRBV5-4 and TRBJ1-5; TRBD1 might be the D (5 bases). The V gene's germline CDR1 is SGHNT and CDR2 YYREEE (reference sequence). V dropped 0 bases and J dropped 7 bases, with 8 bases sitting between them. The CDR3 covers 13 residues. Here the CDR3 DNA reads TGTGCCAGCAGCTTGGAGGGGACCCAGCCCCAGCATTTT. Residues: CASSLEGTQPQHF. Full variable domain (rest looked up from reference TRBV5-4 and TRBJ1-5): ETGVTQSPTHLIKTRGQQVTLRCSSQSGHNTVSWYQQALGQGPQFIFQYYREEENGRGNFPPRFSGLQFPNYSSELNVNALELDDSALYLCASSLEGTQPQHFGDGTRLSIL.

The chain couples TRBV7-6 to TRBJ1-1; D unresolved. With 3 bases removed from V and 6 bases from J, the gap between germline ends came to 14 bases. The CDR3 spans 14 residues. Germline CDR1 reads SGHVS; CDR2 reads FNYEAQ. For the CDR3, the DNA is TGTGCCAGCAGCTTGATAAGCCTTGACGCTGAAGCTTTCTTT. Translation: CASSLISLDAEAFF.

V is TRBV9 and J is TRBJ2-7, with D possibly TRBD1 on 6 matching bases. CDR3 length equals 15 residues. Germline loops: CDR1 SGDLS, CDR2 YYNGEE. Between the trimmed V and J ends, which lost 4 bases and 3 bases, there was a span of 17 bases. The DNA of the CDR3 is TGTGCCAGCAGCCCAGGACAGTTGACTAACTACGAGCAGTACTTC. Translated, it gives CASSPGQLTNYEQYF.

The V call is TRBV14, the J call TRBJ2-3; the D gene is possibly TRBD1 (5 bases). V lost 2 bases, J lost 2 bases, and 11 bases lay in between. Germline V gene sequence: CDR1 SGHDN, CDR2 FVKESK. The CDR3 contains 15 residues. CDR3 loop: CASSQLGEVTDTQYF. In DNA, the CDR3 is TGTGCCAGCAGCCAATTAGGGGAAGTCACAGATACGCAGTATTTT. The full variable domain, in which reference TRBV14 and TRBJ2-3 provide the parts outside the CDR3, is EAGVTQFPSHSVIEKGQTVTLRCDPISGHDNLYWYRRVMGKEIKFLLHFVKESKQDESGMPNNRFLAERTGGTYSTLKVQPAELEDSGVYFCASSQLGEVTDTQYFGPGTRLTVL.

The chain employs TRBV7-3 and TRBJ2-3; 10 bases agree with TRBD2. The CDR3 totals 16 residues. Per germline, CDR1 SGHTA and CDR2 FQGTGA. The J segment lost 0 bases and the V segment lost 2 bases, leaving 2 bases of the junction unmatched. The CDR3 DNA is TGTGCCAGCAGCTTACTAGCGGGGGCAAGCACAGATACGCAGTATTTT. Protein sequence: CASSLLAGASTDTQYF.

This CDR3 is CATGGGTRVGQPQHF. CDR3 bases: TGTGCCACCGGTGGGGGGACCAGGGTGGGTCAGCCCCAGCATTTT. This chain connects TRBV19 to TRBJ1-5; maybe TRBD1 (5 bases). The germline V gene encodes CDR1 LNHDA and CDR2 SQIVND (reference sequence). The CDR3 totals 15 residues. With 10 bases removed from V and 6 bases from J, the gap between germline ends came to 22 bases.

V gene TRBV7-2 combines with J gene TRBJ2-5, with a possible D match to TRBD2 (5 bases). Trimming took 3 bases from V and 1 from J, leaving 9 bases between them. This CDR3 region has 14 residues. From germline, CDR1 is SGHTA and CDR2 FQGNSA. The CDR3 sequence is CASSLDGIQETQYF. As DNA, the CDR3 is TGTGCCAGCAGCTTGGACGGGATCCAAGAGACCCAGTACTTC. Based on the CDR3 plus reference TRBV7-2 and TRBJ2-5, the full variable domain is GAGVSQSPSNKVTEKGKDVELRCDPISGHTALYWYRQSLGQGLEFLIYFQGNSAPDKSGLPSDRFSAERTGGSVSTLTIQRTQQEDSAVYLCASSLDGIQETQYFGPGTRLLVL.

The CDR3 sequence: CASSPGQSSYNEQFF. The CDR3 DNA sequence: TGTGCCAGCAGCCCGGGACAGAGCTCCTACAATGAGCAGTTCTTC. The rearrangement joins TRBV11-3 to TRBJ2-1, with TRBD1 identical over 7 bases. V was pared by 5 bases and J by 0 bases, with 4 bases of the junction left unmatched. Germline values: CDR1 SGHNT, CDR2 YENEEA. The CDR3 is 15 residues long.

The V call is TRBV5-5, the J call TRBJ1-3, with D maybe TRBD1 (6 bases). The CDR3 covers 17 residues. Germline V CDR1 and CDR2: SGHKS, YYEKEE (reference sequence). Between the trimmed V and J ends, which lost 0 bases and 1 base, there was a span of 14 bases. CDR3 in amino acids: CASSLAGHRTSGNTIYF. CDR3 nucleotides: TGTGCCAGCAGCTTGGCGGGACACCGAACTTCTGGAAACACCATATATTTT.

This clone was picked up a small number of times. V is TRBV7-9 and J is TRBJ2-1, with a possible D match to TRBD2 (6 bases). Trimming cost V 5 bases and J 5 bases, with 13 bases left between them. This CDR3 region has 14 residues. The germline gives CDR1 SEHNR, CDR2 FQNEAQ (reference sequence). This chain's CDR3 is CASSPRDFNNEQFF. In DNA form, the CDR3 reads TGTGCCAGCAGCCCCCGGGACTTCAACAATGAGCAGTTCTTC.

The chain carries TRBV7-2 and TRBJ1-2; D remains unclear. Trimming shortened V by 7 bases and J by 4 bases, and 16 bases separated the two germline ends. Germline CDR1 is SGHTA and CDR2 is FQGNSA. The CDR3 runs to 14 residues. The CDR3 here is CASTPEGRIYGYTF. The CDR3 nucleotides are TGTGCCAGCACCCCCGAAGGGAGAATCTATGGCTACACCTTC.

This clone was found once. This chain joins TRBV7-9 and TRBJ1-1; 7 nucleotides line up with TRBD1. The CDR3 has 14 amino acids. The germline gives CDR1 SEHNR, CDR2 FQNEAQ (reference sequence). Germline trimming cut 2 bases from V and 4 bases from J; bases unmatched to any gene: 4. The CDR3 loop reads CASSLTDRATEAFF. The CDR3, as DNA: TGTGCCAGCAGCTTAACCGACAGGGCCACTGAAGCTTTCTTT.